The 22 T cell receptor beta chains below were found in one sample sequenced in a study of T cell changes during pregnancy in multiple sclerosis. Clones were sequenced by immunoSEQ multiplex PCR, and TCRdb holds only the in-frame ones, with some missing. The table has tens of thousands of clones, about 86% seen once. The sequencing used CD4+ T cells from peripheral blood mononuclear cells, collected in the first trimester of pregnancy. The receptors stem from a female donor in good health, enrolled as a control in a pregnancy study.

V and J are TRBV7-9 and TRBJ2-3; 11 bases match TRBD2. Germline CDR1 reads SEHNR; CDR2 reads FQNEAQ (reference sequence). Trimming took 2 bases from V and 5 from J; bases not matched to a gene: 6. The CDR3 extends over 16 amino acids. In nucleotides, the CDR3 is TGTGCCAGCAGCTTACTGCTAGCGGGGGGTGTAGATACGCAGTATTTT. This codes for CASSLLLAGGVDTQYF.

This clone was seen once. The chain is built from TRBV7-2 and TRBJ1-1, with a tentative D call TRBD1 (5 bases). The CDR3 runs to 15 residues. V was trimmed by 7 bases and J by 4 bases, leaving 19 bases between them. Germline V gene sequence: CDR1 SGHTA, CDR2 FQGNSA. The CDR3 DNA is TGTGCCAGCACCAACCCGTCGGGGGGAGGCACTGAAGCTTTCTTT. The encoded protein is CASTNPSGGGTEAFF.

The gene calls are TRBV19 and TRBJ1-3; D uncertain. Germline CDR1 is LNHDA and CDR2 is SQIVND (reference sequence). V was pared by 9 bases and J by 2 bases, with 14 bases between. The length of the CDR3 is 14 residues. The CDR3 DNA reads TGTGCCAGCCTTCTACAGAGTGCTGGAAACACCATATATTTT. Protein product: CASLLQSAGNTIYF. Using reference TRBV19 and TRBJ1-3 for the parts outside the CDR3, the full variable domain is DGGITQSPKYLFRKEGQNVTLSCEQNLNHDAMYWYRQDPGQGLRLIYYSQIVNDFQKGDIAEGYSVSREKKESFPLTVTSAQKNPTAFYLCASLLQSAGNTIYFGEGSWLTVV.

This sequence joins TRBV21-1 and TRBJ2-7; TRBD1 reflects the table's D call only, with no check against the DNA. TRBV21-1 is designated a pseudogene. This CDR3 has 16 amino acids. This CDR3 reads CASTPMGDRVPSEQYF. The CDR3 bases are TGTGCCAGCACCCCGATGGGGGACAGGGTTCCCTCCGAGCAGTACTTC.

The CDR3 loop reads CAISAGTSGSRLYEQYF. CDR3 sequence (DNA): TGTGCCATCAGCGCCGGGACTAGCGGGTCCCGCCTCTACGAGCAGTACTTC. J is TRBJ2-7 and V is TRBV10-3, with 12 bases that match TRBD2. Losses at the gene ends were 6 bases for V and 3 bases for J; bases not matched to a gene: 12. The length of the CDR3 is 17 residues. Per the germline V gene, CDR1 is ENHRY and CDR2 is SYGVKD.

The chain links TRBV7-2 to TRBJ2-5, with 10 positions matching TRBD2. The V segment lost 6 bases and the J segment 7 bases; nucleotides outside the gene matches: 17. The CDR3 runs to 17 residues. Per germline, CDR1 SGHTA and CDR2 FQGNSA. The CDR3 DNA follows: TGTGCCAGCAGTGTAAGCGGGGGGGCCGTTGCGGTAGGGACCCAGTACTTC. It codes for CASSVSGGAVAVGTQYF.

For this clone: At one of its ends the junction is not consistent with the germline gene, which may arise from a read error. Other nucleotide sequences in the sample specify the same CDR3. The chain uses TRBV5-6 and TRBJ1-5; D perhaps matches TRBD1 (5 bases). Looked up from germline, CDR1 is SGHDT and CDR2 is YYEEEE. CDR3 length equals 14 residues. The CDR3 sequence is CASSLVTGDQPQHF. In DNA, the CDR3 is TGTGCCAGTAGCTTGGTCACGGGGGATCAGCCCCAGCATTTT.

The rearrangement joins TRBV5-8 to TRBJ2-1; TRBD2 aligns across 12 bases. After removal of 1 base from V and 3 bases from J, the junction contained 5 bases not matched to a gene. The CDR3 length is 17 residues. Germline loops: CDR1 SGHTS, CDR2 YDEGEE. As DNA, the CDR3 is TGTGCCAGCAGCTTGATGAGACTAGCGGGGGTCTACAATGAGCAGTTCTTC. Protein sequence: CASSLMRLAGVYNEQFF.

V usage is TRBV9 and J usage is TRBJ1-2, with a weak D call TRBD1 (6 bases). This CDR3 has 13 residues. From germline, CDR1 is SGDLS and CDR2 YYNGEE. Trimming took off 3 bases at V and 4 bases at J, with 10 bases between the two ends. The chain's CDR3 is CASSARGVYGYTF. The CDR3 DNA is TGTGCCAGCAGCGCCAGGGGAGTCTATGGCTACACCTTC.

CDR3 residues: CSVVAGFVSDTQYF. In nucleotides, the CDR3 is TGCAGCGTTGTCGCAGGGTTTGTCTCAGATACGCAGTATTTT. The chain combines TRBV29-1 with TRBJ2-3, with a tentative D call TRBD1 (5 bases). V lost 4 bases to trimming and J lost 4 bases, with 15 bases between them. Germline V CDR1 and CDR2: SQVTM, ANQGSEA. The CDR3 is made up of 14 amino acids.

The chain joins TRBV15 to TRBJ2-3; TRBD2 agrees at 10 bases. The CDR3 totals 18 residues. Germline-derived CDR1 and CDR2 are LNHNV and YYDKDF (reference sequence). V lost 0 bases and J lost 0; bases outside the gene matches: 6. The DNA for the CDR3 is TGTGCCACCAGCAGAGATAGGAGCGGGGGGGCAAGCACAGATACGCAGTATTTT. This codes for CATSRDRSGGASTDTQYF.

The chain has TRBV9 and TRBJ1-4; perhaps TRBD1 as D (6 bases). The V and J ends lost 0 bases and 13 bases respectively, with 13 bases between them. Germline V gives CDR1 SGDLS, CDR2 YYNGEE. This CDR3 region has 13 residues. The CDR3 region has the DNA TGTGCCAGCAGCGTAGCCCAGGAAGGGGGACTGTTTTTT. It translates to CASSVAQEGGLFF.

The chain carries TRBV7-9 and TRBJ2-3, with D perhaps TRBD1 (6 bases). In germline, CDR1 is SEHNR, CDR2 FQNEAQ (reference sequence). V was clipped by 6 bases and J by 0 bases, with 19 bases between them. The CDR3 runs 17 residues. The CDR3 coding sequence is TGTGCCAGCAGTAGAGGGGTCACAGGGTCTAGCACAGATACGCAGTATTTT. This encodes CASSRGVTGSSTDTQYF.

The rearrangement uses TRBV9 and TRBJ2-2; 9 bases are shared with TRBD2. J was trimmed by 10 bases and V by 0 bases; bases with no gene match: 10. Germline V lookup: CDR1 SGDLS, CDR2 YYNGEE. The CDR3 totals 16 residues. The CDR3 DNA reads as TGTGCCAGCAGCGTAGAGGGCGGGGGGGCTTTAGAGGAGCTGTTTTTT. This gives the protein CASSVEGGGALEELFF.

The V gene is TRBV27, the J gene TRBJ2-1; a possible D gene is TRBD2 (6 bases). Between the trimmed V and J ends, which lost 2 bases and 8 bases, there was a span of 22 bases. The V gene's germline CDR1 is MNHEY and CDR2 SMNVEV (reference sequence). The CDR3 totals 17 residues. The CDR3, as DNA: TGTGCCAGCAGTTTAATAGCCCGGCGGGGATATTATTATGAGCAGTTCTTC. It translates to CASSLIARRGYYYEQFF.

V and J are TRBV20-1 and TRBJ2-7; D is undetermined. Per germline, CDR1 DFQATT and CDR2 SNEGSKA (reference sequence). V was pared by 1 base and J by 3 bases, with 4 bases between. CDR3 length equals 11 residues. The CDR3 region is CSARAGYEQYF. The CDR3 DNA sequence: TGCAGTGCTAGAGCGGGCTACGAGCAGTACTTC.

This clone came up once. The chain is built from TRBV7-3 and TRBJ1-1; D might be TRBD1 (5 bases). Germline V CDR1 and CDR2: SGHTA, FQGTGA. The V and J ends lost 2 bases and 1 base respectively, with 11 bases between them. The CDR3 runs to 15 residues. CDR3 coding DNA: TGTGCCAGCAGCTTAGGGGCCCGAGGGAACACTGAAGCTTTCTTT. Translated: CASSLGARGNTEAFF.

This clone was detected once. This chain links TRBV10-3 with TRBJ1-2; D gene uncertain. V was shortened by 4 bases and J by 7 bases, with 16 bases between the two germline ends. Germline values: CDR1 ENHRY, CDR2 SYGVKD. The CDR3 has 14 residues. The CDR3 DNA reads as TGTGCCATCAGTGGAGGGCGGCCGCAGGCTGGCTACACCTTC. Translating it yields CAISGGRPQAGYTF.

This clone was found a few times. The chain recombines TRBV5-6 with TRBJ1-1, with 8 bases that match TRBD1. This CDR3 is built from 15 residues. Germline V gene sequence: CDR1 SGHDT, CDR2 YYEEEE. J gave up 0 bases and V 4 bases, and 5 bases lay outside the gene matches. The DNA of the CDR3 is TGTGCCAGCAGCCGGATGGACAGGGTGAACACTGAAGCTTTCTTT. It specifies CASSRMDRVNTEAFF.

In its sample, this clone was seen once. This chain uses TRBV19 with TRBJ1-5; 7 bases are a match to TRBD1. The CDR3 extends over 15 amino acids. The ends lost 9 bases at V and 0 bases at J; junction bases unmatched: 8. Germline assignment: CDR1 LNHDA and CDR2 SQIVND (reference sequence). CDR3 sequence: CASKQGQNSNQPQHF. CDR3 nucleotide sequence: TGTGCCAGCAAGCAGGGACAGAATAGCAATCAGCCCCAGCATTTT.

The rearrangement links TRBV5-6 to TRBJ1-1; no clear D gene. The CDR3 extends over 18 amino acids. Trimming removed 2 bases from V and 5 bases from J, with 25 bases in between. Germline assignment: CDR1 SGHDT and CDR2 YYEEEE. CDR3 nucleotide sequence: TGTGCCAGCAGCTTTATGACGACTCATGGACTGGTTCGTACTGAAGCTTTCTTT. Translation gives CASSFMTTHGLVRTEAFF.

The chain combines TRBV29-1 with TRBJ2-6, with a tentative D call TRBD1 (5 bases). This CDR3 is built from 13 residues. Germline CDR1 SQVTM, CDR2 ANQGSEA. Trimming cost V 4 bases and J 2 bases, with 6 bases left between them. As DNA, the CDR3 is TGCAGCGTTGTAGGGGCTGGGGCCAACGTCCTGACTTTC. Its translation is CSVVGAGANVLTF.